The 2 T cell receptor beta chains given below trace back to one sample, sequenced in a study of T cell clonality in common variable immunodeficiency. The table came from immunoSEQ multiplex PCR; TCRdb's copy has only in-frame clones and leaves some out. Sampling found around 55,000 clones, none seen once. Sequences were obtained from peripheral blood mononuclear cells. Source of these receptors: a person aged 18 to 75 in good health.

There are many counts of this clone. Coverage ceases 3 residues before the CDR3 finishes, and the germline J gene fills in the end. The J gene is TRBJ2-3, the V gene TRBV5-1; 9 bases align to TRBD2. Per germline, CDR1 SGHRS and CDR2 YFSETQ. CDR3 length equals 16 residues. The V gene end was trimmed by 3 bases and the J gene end by 1 base; junction bases not matched to a gene: 6. Incomplete CDR3 DNA: TGCGCCAGCAGCTCCCATAGCGGGGGTGGCACAGATACG. It codes for CASSSHSGGGTDT. The CDR3 as a whole reads CASSSHSGGGTDTQYF.

This clone was picked up many times. The DNA ends 3 residues before the CDR3 does, and the rest of the CDR3 is filled in from the germline J gene. This chain links TRBV7-2 with TRBJ2-1; 12 positions agree with TRBD2. With 6 bases clipped from V and 7 bases from J, the junction kept 4 bases outside the gene matches. This CDR3 spans 14 amino acids. The germline gives CDR1 SGHTA, CDR2 FQGNSA. The CDR3 is CASRPGLAGNEQFF. The sequenced part of the CDR3 DNA is TGTGCCAGCAGGCCCGGACTAGCGGGGAATGAG.